Described below is a single TCR beta chain sequence and its context. The sample is drawn from a study of cytomegalovirus exposure and HLA in healthy donors. About the study: In an early release, HLA-typed donors contributed 75 million to 85 million unique TCR sequences.

With V trimmed by 11 bases and J by 1 base, 3 bases remained unmatched. Germline CDR1 and CDR2: MNHNS and SASEGT. The CDR3 extends over 12 amino acids. The PCR contained 60 Vbeta and 13 Jbeta primers. Assay used: immunoSEQ multiplex PCR; TCRdb lists only in-frame clones, some missing. This sample has fewer than 140,000 clones, with roughly four fifths found just once. Healthy individuals who donated bone marrow served as the donors. This receptor was obtained from a man in his fifties or sixties in good health and CMV-seronegative. The sample taken for sequencing was PBMCs. The chain has TRBV6-1 and TRBJ2-7; 9 nucleotides line up with TRBD1. The CDR3 DNA sequence: TGTGCCTGCGGGACAGGGTCCTACGAGCAGTACTTC. This sequence encodes CACGTGSYEQYF.